This T cell receptor (beta chain) was observed in a study of Ad26.COV2.S vaccination and SARS-CoV-2 variants. Study details: A COV1001 Ad26.COV2.S trial-arm participant provided the sample.

Findings and limits, study-wide: Placebo recipients and vaccine recipients were similar in non-spike TCR breadth.

Described treatment: some 19 received Ad26.COV2.S at low or high dose, single or two shots; a few received placebo; per-sample allocation not given. Day 63 following the first vaccine or placebo injection was when the samples were taken. The protocol was immunoSEQ multiplex PCR, while the TCRdb copy is restricted to in-frame clones and leaves out a portion. The sample shows roughly 680,000 clones, more than 70% of them seen only once. Comment on this clone: What it recognizes is unknown.

This receptor was obtained from a person aged 18-65 years who received the Ad26.COV2.S COVID-19 vaccine or a placebo. Sequencing was performed on peripheral blood, taken in a trial of Ad26.COV2.S vaccine versus placebo.

CDR3 in amino acids: CATSDFRSGSYQETQYF. The DNA for the CDR3 is TGTGCCACCAGTGATTTTAGGTCAGGGAGCTACCAAGAGACCCAGTACTTC. The chain has TRBV24-1 and TRBJ2-5; D could derive from TRBD1 or TRBD2 (5 bases each). The CDR3 is 17 amino acids. The germline V and J ends were trimmed by 1 base and 0 bases, with 14 bases remaining between them. CDR1 and CDR2 from the germline V gene are KGHDR and SFDVKD.